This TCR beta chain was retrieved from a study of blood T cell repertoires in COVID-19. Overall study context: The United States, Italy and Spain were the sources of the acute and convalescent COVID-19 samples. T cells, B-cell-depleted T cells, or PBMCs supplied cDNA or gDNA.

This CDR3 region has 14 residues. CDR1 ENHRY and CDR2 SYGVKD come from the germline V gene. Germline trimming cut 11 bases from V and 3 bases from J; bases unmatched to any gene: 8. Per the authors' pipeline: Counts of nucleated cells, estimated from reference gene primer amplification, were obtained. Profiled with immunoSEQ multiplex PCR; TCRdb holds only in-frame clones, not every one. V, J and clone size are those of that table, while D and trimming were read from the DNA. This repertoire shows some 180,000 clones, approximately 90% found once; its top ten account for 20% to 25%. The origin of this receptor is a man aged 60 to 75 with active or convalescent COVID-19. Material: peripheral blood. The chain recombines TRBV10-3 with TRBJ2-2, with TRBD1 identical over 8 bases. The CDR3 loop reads CALRTGTDTGELFF. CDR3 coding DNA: TGTGCCCTCCGGACAGGGACGGACACCGGGGAGCTGTTTTTT.